A selection of T cell receptor beta chains follows, all from one sample in a study of shared clonotypes between healthy human individuals. Using immunoSEQ multiplex PCR, the repertoire was profiled, and TCRdb retains in-frame clones only, with some absent. Here the sample spans fewer than 2.5 million clones, approximately 94% being singletons. Sequencing was performed on naive CD4+ T cells from PBMCs. Receptors originate from a young man in good health. Some clones in this sample may be carry-over from other donors' samples. The CDR3 runs from the conserved cysteine through the conserved F or W. The D gene is left open where the match is weak. The size field is filled for only some rows; it gives once, few, many or a size class.

D gene	V gene	J gene	clone size	CDR3 protein	CDR3 DNA
NA	TRBV7-9	TRBJ1-2	NA	CASSLFGALGYTF	TGTGCCAGCAGCTTATTTGGGGCGCTTGGCTACACCTTC
NA	TRBV12-5	TRBJ2-7	NA	CASGLGTVPSMQYF	TGTGCTAGTGGTTTGGGGACAGTCCCCTCTATGCAGTACTTC
TRBD1	TRBV4-2	TRBJ1-3	few	CASSPRQGQSSGNTIYF	TGTGCCAGCAGCCCCCGACAGGGCCAGAGCTCTGGAAACACCATATATTTT
TRBD2	TRBV28	TRBJ2-2	NA	CASSLGGRAPGELFF	TGTGCCAGCAGTTTAGGCGGGAGGGCCCCCGGGGAGCTGTTTTTT
NA	TRBV5-8	TRBJ2-1	once	CASSLWGSSYNEQFF	TGTGCCAGCAGCTTATGGGGGAGCTCCTACAATGAGCAGTTCTTC
NA	TRBV5-1	TRBJ2-6	once	CASSFGGAGANVLTF	TGCGCCAGCAGCTTTGGGGGGGCTGGCGCCAACGTCCTGACTTTC
NA	TRBV18	TRBJ2-3	NA	CASSPPPGAWADTQYF	TGTGCCAGCTCACCACCGCCGGGTGCTTGGGCAGATACGCAGTATTTT
NA	TRBV30	TRBJ2-2	NA	CAWSRGGVGQRELFF	TGTGCCTGGAGTAGGGGAGGCGTGGGCCAGCGAGAGCTGTTTTTT
NA	TRBV19	TRBJ2-3	NA	CASSIREGADTQYF	TGTGCCAGTAGTATCCGAGAGGGGGCAGATACGCAGTATTTT
TRBD2	TRBV11-3	TRBJ2-1	NA	CASSSGLAGASSYNEQFF	TGTGCCAGCAGCAGCGGACTAGCGGGGGCGAGCTCCTACAATGAGCAGTTCTTC
NA	TRBV5-5	TRBJ2-2	NA	CASSLTADSSNTGELFF	TGTGCCAGCAGCTTGACTGCGGACAGCTCGAACACCGGGGAGCTGTTTTTT
NA	TRBV28	TRBJ1-5	NA	CASSTPVGLGPAQHF	TGTGCCAGCAGCACACCGGTTGGGCTTGGACCGGCCCAGCATTTT
NA	TRBV6-1	TRBJ2-5	once	CASSARSQETQYF	TGTGCCAGCAGTGCCCGATCTCAAGAGACCCAGTACTTC
TRBD2	TRBV18	TRBJ2-3	NA	CASSPITSEFADTQYF	TGTGCCAGCTCACCAATTACTAGCGAATTCGCAGATACGCAGTATTTT
TRBD2	TRBV27	TRBJ2-1	NA	CASSSPAGGHEQFF	TGTGCCAGCAGTTCCCCTGCGGGAGGACATGAGCAGTTCTTC
NA	TRBV5-4	TRBJ1-1	NA	CASSLSSVNTEAFF	TGTGCCAGCAGCTTGAGTTCGGTTAACACTGAAGCTTTCTTT
NA	TRBV7-3	TRBJ2-1	NA	CASSLRQGSYNEQFF	TGTGCCAGCAGCTTAAGGCAGGGATCCTACAATGAGCAGTTCTTC
NA	TRBV7-3	TRBJ2-3	NA	CASSLGTSTDTQYF	TGTGCCAGCAGCCTCGGGACTAGCACAGATACGCAGTATTTT
TRBD1	TRBV30	TRBJ2-2	NA	CAWSMTGESRELFF	TGTGCCTGGAGTATGACAGGGGAATCCAGGGAGCTGTTTTTT
TRBD1	TRBV5-1	TRBJ2-7	NA	CASTSQGQGDLHF	TGCGCCAGCACATCGCAAGGGCAGGGGGATCTCCACTTC
NA	TRBV5-1	TRBJ1-2	NA	CASSLDGNYGYTF	TGCGCCAGCAGCTTGGACGGTAACTATGGCTACACCTTC
NA	TRBV7-9	TRBJ2-2	NA	CASSLSRPGELFF	TGTGCCAGCAGCTTATCCCGCCCCGGGGAGCTGTTTTTT
NA	TRBV7-2	TRBJ1-2	NA	CASSLGRNYGYTF	TGTGCCAGCAGTCTAGGGCGGAACTATGGCTACACCTTC
NA	TRBV6-6	TRBJ1-1	NA	CASSSGSGTEAFF	TGTGCCAGCAGTTCCGGGTCGGGAACTGAAGCTTTCTTT
NA	TRBV19	TRBJ1-1	NA	CASRRDTEAFF	TGTGCCAGTCGGAGGGACACTGAAGCTTTCTTT
NA	TRBV28	TRBJ2-1	NA	CASSPLADEQFF	TGTGCCAGCAGTCCCTTAGCGGATGAGCAGTTCTTC
NA	TRBV30	TRBJ2-7	NA	CAWSQLYEQYF	TGTGCCTGGAGTCAACTCTACGAGCAGTACTTC
NA	TRBV2	TRBJ2-2	NA	CASSAAGGVTGELFF	TGTGCCAGCAGTGCCGCCGGCGGGGTCACCGGGGAGCTGTTTTTT
NA	TRBV6-6	TRBJ1-1	NA	CASSYTDEAFF	TGTGCCAGCAGTTACACCGATGAAGCTTTCTTT
NA	TRBV5-4	TRBJ2-5	NA	CASSGARGSGETQYF	TGTGCCAGCAGCGGCGCACGGGGCAGTGGAGAGACCCAGTACTTC
NA	TRBV7-2	TRBJ1-2	NA	CASSFGQPVNYGYTF	TGTGCCAGCAGCTTCGGTCAGCCCGTTAACTATGGCTACACCTTC
NA	TRBV27	TRBJ2-1	NA	CASSLWWDTFNEQFF	TGTGCCAGCAGTTTATGGTGGGACACCTTCAATGAGCAGTTCTTC
NA	TRBV28	TRBJ2-7	NA	CASSPTPWDTGGSYEQYF	TGTGCCAGCAGTCCCACCCCCTGGGACACCGGGGGCTCCTACGAGCAGTACTTC
NA	TRBV27	TRBJ2-5	NA	CASSLSLASLRETQYF	TGTGCCAGCAGCCTGTCATTGGCCTCGCTGAGAGAGACCCAGTACTTC
TRBD1	TRBV10-1	TRBJ2-5	NA	CASSLGTGGRETQYF	TGCGCCAGCAGTCTCGGGACAGGGGGGCGAGAGACCCAGTACTTC
TRBD1	TRBV11-2	TRBJ2-3	NA	CASSLVRGQGTDTQYF	TGTGCCAGCAGCCTAGTAAGGGGGCAAGGGACAGATACGCAGTATTTT
NA	TRBV7-6	TRBJ2-7	once	CASQPGRGSYEQYF	TGTGCCAGCCAACCGGGCCGCGGCAGCTACGAGCAGTACTTC
NA	TRBV28	TRBJ2-7	NA	CASAIPYEQYF	TGTGCCAGCGCAATTCCCTACGAGCAGTACTTC
NA	TRBV25-1	TRBJ1-2	NA	CASSDPNYGYTF	TGTGCCAGCAGTGACCCTAATTATGGCTACACCTTC
NA	TRBV9	TRBJ2-3	NA	CASSVVGSSDTQYF	TGTGCCAGCAGCGTCGTCGGGAGCTCAGATACGCAGTATTTT
NA	TRBV18	TRBJ2-2	NA	CASSPMAQDNTGELFF	TGTGCCAGCTCACCTATGGCCCAGGACAACACCGGGGAGCTGTTTTTT
NA	TRBV7-9	TRBJ2-3	NA	CASRRKTGSGPTDTQYF	TGTGCCAGCAGGCGAAAAACAGGATCCGGGCCAACAGATACGCAGTATTTT